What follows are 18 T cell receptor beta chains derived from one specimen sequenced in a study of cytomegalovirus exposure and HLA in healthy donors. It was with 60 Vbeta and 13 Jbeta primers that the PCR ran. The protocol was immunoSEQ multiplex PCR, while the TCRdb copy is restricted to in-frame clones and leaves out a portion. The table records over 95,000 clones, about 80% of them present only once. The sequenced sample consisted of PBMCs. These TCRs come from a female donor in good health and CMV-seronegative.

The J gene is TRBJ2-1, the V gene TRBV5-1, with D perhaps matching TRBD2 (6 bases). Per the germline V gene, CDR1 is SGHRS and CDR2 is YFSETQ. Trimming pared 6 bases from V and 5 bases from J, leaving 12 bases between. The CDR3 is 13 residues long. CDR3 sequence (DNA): TGCGCCAGCAATCTAGCGAACGACAATGAGCAGTTCTTC. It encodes CASNLANDNEQFF. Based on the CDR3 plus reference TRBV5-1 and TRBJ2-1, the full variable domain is KAGVTQTPRYLIKTRGQQVTLSCSPISGHRSVSWYQQTPGQGLQFLFEYFSETQRNKGNFPGRFSGRQFSNSRSEMNVSTLELGDSALYLCASNLANDNEQFFGPGTRLTVL.

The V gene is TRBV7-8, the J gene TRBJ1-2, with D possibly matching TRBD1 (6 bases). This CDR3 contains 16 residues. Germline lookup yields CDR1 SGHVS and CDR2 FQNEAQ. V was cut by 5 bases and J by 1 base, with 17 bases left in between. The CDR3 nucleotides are TGTGCCAGCAGCCCCCGGGACAAGACCTTTAACTATGGCTACACCTTC. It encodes CASSPRDKTFNYGYTF.

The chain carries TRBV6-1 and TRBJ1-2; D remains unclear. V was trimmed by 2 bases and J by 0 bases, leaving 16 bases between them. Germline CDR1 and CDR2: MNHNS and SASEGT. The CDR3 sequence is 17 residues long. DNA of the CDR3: TGTGCCAGCAGTGAAACCCGGAGTTCTCCTTCTAACTATGGCTACACCTTC. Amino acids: CASSETRSSPSNYGYTF.

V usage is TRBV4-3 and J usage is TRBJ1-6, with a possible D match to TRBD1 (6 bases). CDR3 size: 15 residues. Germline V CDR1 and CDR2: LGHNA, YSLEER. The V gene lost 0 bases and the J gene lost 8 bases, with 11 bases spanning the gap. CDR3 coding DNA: TGCGCCAGCAGCCAAGATAGGCAGGGGTATTCACCCCTCCACTTT. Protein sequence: CASSQDRQGYSPLHF.

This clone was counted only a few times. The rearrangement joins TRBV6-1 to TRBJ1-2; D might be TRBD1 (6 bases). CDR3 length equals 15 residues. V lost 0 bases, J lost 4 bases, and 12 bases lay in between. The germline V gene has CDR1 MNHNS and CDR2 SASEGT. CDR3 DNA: TGTGCCAGCAGTGAAGCCGTGACAGGCCCCTATGGCTACACCTTC. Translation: CASSEAVTGPYGYTF.

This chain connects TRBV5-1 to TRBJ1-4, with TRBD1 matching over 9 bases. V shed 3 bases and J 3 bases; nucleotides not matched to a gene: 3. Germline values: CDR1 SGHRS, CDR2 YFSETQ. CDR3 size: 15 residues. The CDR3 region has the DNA TGCGCCAGCAGCTGGGGACAGGGATCTAATGAAAAACTGTTTTTT. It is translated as CASSWGQGSNEKLFF.

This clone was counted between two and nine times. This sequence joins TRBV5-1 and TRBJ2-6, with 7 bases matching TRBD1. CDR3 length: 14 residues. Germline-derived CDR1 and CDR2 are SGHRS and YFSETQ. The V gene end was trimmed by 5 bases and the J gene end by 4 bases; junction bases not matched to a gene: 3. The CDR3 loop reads CASRGTDGANVLTF. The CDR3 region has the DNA TGCGCCAGCAGGGGGACAGACGGGGCCAACGTCCTGACTTTC. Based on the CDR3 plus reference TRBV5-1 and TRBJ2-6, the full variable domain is KAGVTQTPRYLIKTRGQQVTLSCSPISGHRSVSWYQQTPGQGLQFLFEYFSETQRNKGNFPGRFSGRQFSNSRSEMNVSTLELGDSALYLCASRGTDGANVLTFGAGSRLTVL.

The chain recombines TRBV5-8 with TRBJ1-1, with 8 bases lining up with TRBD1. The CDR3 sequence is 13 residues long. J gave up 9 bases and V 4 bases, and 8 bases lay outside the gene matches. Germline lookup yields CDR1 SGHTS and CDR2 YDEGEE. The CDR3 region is CASSGGNRGKAFF. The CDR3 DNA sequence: TGTGCCAGCAGCGGTGGTAACAGGGGGAAAGCTTTCTTT.

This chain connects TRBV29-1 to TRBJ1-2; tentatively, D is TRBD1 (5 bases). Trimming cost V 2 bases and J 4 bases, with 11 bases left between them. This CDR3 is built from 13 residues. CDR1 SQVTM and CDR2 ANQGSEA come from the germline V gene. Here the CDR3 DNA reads TGCAGCGTTGAAATGCGACAGATCTATGGCTACACCTTC. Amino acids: CSVEMRQIYGYTF.

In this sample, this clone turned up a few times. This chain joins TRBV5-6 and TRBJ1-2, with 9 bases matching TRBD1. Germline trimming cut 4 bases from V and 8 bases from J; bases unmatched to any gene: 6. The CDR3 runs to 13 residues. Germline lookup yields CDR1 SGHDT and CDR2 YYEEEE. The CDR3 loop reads CASSRTGVGGYTF. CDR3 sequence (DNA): TGTGCCAGCAGCCGGACAGGGGTAGGCGGCTACACCTTC.

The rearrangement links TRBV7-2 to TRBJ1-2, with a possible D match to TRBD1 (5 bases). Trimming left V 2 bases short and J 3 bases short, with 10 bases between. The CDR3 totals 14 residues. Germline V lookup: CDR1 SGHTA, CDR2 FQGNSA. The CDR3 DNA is TGTGCCAGCAGCTTACAGGGTGGCGACTATGGCTACACCTTC. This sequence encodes CASSLQGGDYGYTF.

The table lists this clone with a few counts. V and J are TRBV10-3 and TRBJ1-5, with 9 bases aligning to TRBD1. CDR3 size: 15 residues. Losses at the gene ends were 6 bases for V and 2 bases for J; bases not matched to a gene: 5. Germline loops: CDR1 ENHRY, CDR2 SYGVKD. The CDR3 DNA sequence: TGTGCCATCAGCCACAGGGGGCAGGGCAATCAGCCCCAGCATTTT. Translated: CAISHRGQGNQPQHF.

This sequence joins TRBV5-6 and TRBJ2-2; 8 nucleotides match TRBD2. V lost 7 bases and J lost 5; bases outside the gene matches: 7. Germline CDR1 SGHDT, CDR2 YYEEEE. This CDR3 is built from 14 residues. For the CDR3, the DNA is TGTGCCAGCTCAAAAAGCGGGGGAACCGGGGAGCTGTTTTTT. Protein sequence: CASSKSGGTGELFF.

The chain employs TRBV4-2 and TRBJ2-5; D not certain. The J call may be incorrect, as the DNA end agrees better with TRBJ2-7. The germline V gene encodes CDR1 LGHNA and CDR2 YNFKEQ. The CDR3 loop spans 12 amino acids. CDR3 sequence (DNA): TGTGCCAGCAGCCAAGCTTCCTACGAGCAGTACTTC. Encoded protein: CASSQASYEQYF.

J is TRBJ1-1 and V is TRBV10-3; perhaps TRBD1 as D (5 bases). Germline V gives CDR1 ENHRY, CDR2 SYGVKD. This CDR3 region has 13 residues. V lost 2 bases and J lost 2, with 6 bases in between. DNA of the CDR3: TGTGCCATCAGTGAGAGGACAAACACTGAAGCTTTCTTT. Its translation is CAISERTNTEAFF.

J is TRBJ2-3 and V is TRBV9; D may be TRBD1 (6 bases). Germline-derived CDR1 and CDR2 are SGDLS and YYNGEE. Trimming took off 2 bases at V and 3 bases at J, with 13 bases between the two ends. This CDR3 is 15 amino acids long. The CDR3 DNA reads TGTGCCAGCAGCGTGTTGGGGGCCTCGACAGATACGCAGTATTTT. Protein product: CASSVLGASTDTQYF.

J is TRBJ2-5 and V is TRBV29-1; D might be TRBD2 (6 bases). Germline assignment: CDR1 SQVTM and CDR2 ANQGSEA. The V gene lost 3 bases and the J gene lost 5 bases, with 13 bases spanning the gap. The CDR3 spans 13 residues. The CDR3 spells CSVEEGRGETQYF. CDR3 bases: TGCAGCGTTGAGGAGGGGCGCGGGGAGACCCAGTACTTC.

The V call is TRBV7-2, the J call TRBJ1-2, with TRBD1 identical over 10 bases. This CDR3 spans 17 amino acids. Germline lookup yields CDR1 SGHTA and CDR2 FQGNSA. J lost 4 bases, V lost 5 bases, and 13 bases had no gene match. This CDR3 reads CASSRTYPGQGFYGYTF. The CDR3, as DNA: TGTGCCAGCAGCAGAACGTATCCGGGACAGGGGTTCTATGGCTACACCTTC.